The rows below give T cell receptor beta chains drawn from one sample of a study of cytomegalovirus exposure and HLA in healthy donors. Repertoires were generated with immunoSEQ multiplex PCR, while TCRdb's copy carries only in-frame clones and drops some. The sample shows about 140,000 clones, 78% of them seen only once. The sequenced material came from PBMCs. The source is a woman younger than 35 in good health and CMV-seropositive. Both conserved end residues are trimmed from each CDR3. Each record gives: V gene, J gene, CDR3 protein.

v_gene: TRBV7-9
j_gene: TRBJ2-7
CDR3aa: ASTLDLTDTGEQY

v_gene: TRBV6-4
j_gene: TRBJ2-3
CDR3aa: ASSDAGGATDTQY

v_gene: TRBV6-5
j_gene: TRBJ2-1
CDR3aa: ASSTLGTDEQF

v_gene: TRBV6-1
j_gene: TRBJ1-6
CDR3aa: ASRAREGISPLH

v_gene: TRBV29-1
j_gene: TRBJ2-7
CDR3aa: SAYQGAYEQY

v_gene: TRBV4-1
j_gene: TRBJ1-5
CDR3aa: ASSPPGAGQPQH

v_gene: TRBV6-5
j_gene: TRBJ1-2
CDR3aa: ASSYGGTRANYGYT

v_gene: TRBV7-2
j_gene: TRBJ2-7
CDR3aa: ASSLAGLVHEQY

v_gene: TRBV2
j_gene: -
CDR3aa: ASRAGQGKPYEQY

v_gene: TRBV5-5
j_gene: TRBJ1-1
CDR3aa: ASSPLTGVNTEAF

v_gene: TRBV7-2
j_gene: TRBJ2-7
CDR3aa: ASSSIEGLAGAIPYEQY

v_gene: TRBV5-3
j_gene: TRBJ1-5
CDR3aa: ARSIDRVPPLYNQPQH

v_gene: TRBV6-5
j_gene: TRBJ2-1
CDR3aa: ASSLPGQGLGEQF

v_gene: TRBV6-4
j_gene: TRBJ2-3
CDR3aa: ASSRTASTDTQY

v_gene: TRBV5-4
j_gene: TRBJ1-2
CDR3aa: ASSSTVPNYGYT

v_gene: TRBV6-5
j_gene: TRBJ1-2
CDR3aa: ASSYRGDGGGYT

v_gene: TRBV7-9
j_gene: TRBJ1-3
CDR3aa: ASSPGGISGNTIY

v_gene: TRBV11-2
j_gene: TRBJ1-1
CDR3aa: ASSLARSKAF

v_gene: TRBV10-2
j_gene: TRBJ2-3
CDR3aa: ASRDTAGTDTQY

v_gene: TRBV5-6
j_gene: TRBJ2-7
CDR3aa: ASSTTSGGPYEQY

v_gene: TRBV7-2
j_gene: TRBJ2-7
CDR3aa: ASSQTGDSYEQY

v_gene: TRBV9
j_gene: TRBJ1-1
CDR3aa: ASSGTTGYDTEAF

v_gene: TRBV7-9
j_gene: TRBJ2-3
CDR3aa: SSNTITDTQY

v_gene: TRBV5-6
j_gene: TRBJ1-5
CDR3aa: ASSLEGLGQPQH

v_gene: TRBV5-1
j_gene: TRBJ2-1
CDR3aa: ASSSGQGTTF

v_gene: TRBV5-1
j_gene: TRBJ2-7
CDR3aa: ASRSGTLYGAEQY

v_gene: TRBV30
j_gene: TRBJ1-5
CDR3aa: AWSEGQGANQPQH

v_gene: TRBV11-3
j_gene: TRBJ2-1
CDR3aa: ASSQGFEQF

v_gene: TRBV5-4
j_gene: TRBJ2-4
CDR3aa: ASSLEGQGRNIQY

v_gene: TRBV10-2
j_gene: TRBJ1-6
CDR3aa: ASSAQGFDSPLH

v_gene: TRBV19
j_gene: TRBJ1-1
CDR3aa: ASSIRQGSTEAF

v_gene: TRBV7-9
j_gene: -
CDR3aa: ASSLWSGGHYEQY

v_gene: TRBV7-9
j_gene: TRBJ2-1
CDR3aa: ASSFTSDNEQF

v_gene: TRBV7-2
j_gene: TRBJ2-1
CDR3aa: ASSPNGGGFAGEQF

v_gene: TRBV9
j_gene: TRBJ2-5
CDR3aa: ASSPRGSGGMQETQY

v_gene: TRBV6-1
j_gene: TRBJ1-2
CDR3aa: ASSERDRAPFGYT

v_gene: TRBV4-1
j_gene: TRBJ2-7
CDR3aa: ASSQEFTASEQY

v_gene: TRBV28
j_gene: TRBJ1-1
CDR3aa: ASSLTGGATEAF

v_gene: TRBV14
j_gene: TRBJ2-2
CDR3aa: ASSLVITGELF

v_gene: TRBV2
j_gene: TRBJ2-7
CDR3aa: ASAPDSRSYEQY

v_gene: TRBV18
j_gene: TRBJ1-3
CDR3aa: ASSPRQGVGDTIY

v_gene: TRBV11-2
j_gene: TRBJ2-3
CDR3aa: ASSLVAGGSTDTQY

v_gene: TRBV18
j_gene: TRBJ1-1
CDR3aa: ASSPGQPNTEAF

v_gene: TRBV7-9
j_gene: TRBJ1-2
CDR3aa: SSSSPYGYT

v_gene: TRBV25-1
j_gene: TRBJ2-7
CDR3aa: ASSERAEQY

v_gene: TRBV14
j_gene: TRBJ2-2
CDR3aa: ASSQASRGLTGELF

v_gene: TRBV10-1
j_gene: TRBJ2-3
CDR3aa: ASSLAVTDTQY

v_gene: TRBV11-3
j_gene: TRBJ2-2
CDR3aa: ASKLSGTRSNTGELF

v_gene: TRBV11-3
j_gene: TRBJ2-2
CDR3aa: ASSSRHHPTGELF

v_gene: TRBV30
j_gene: TRBJ1-1
CDR3aa: AWSYLDRTEAF

v_gene: TRBV30
j_gene: TRBJ1-1
CDR3aa: AWSLSWQNTEAF

v_gene: TRBV27
j_gene: TRBJ2-7
CDR3aa: ASSPHSYEQY

v_gene: TRBV30
j_gene: TRBJ1-5
CDR3aa: AWSGGDNQPQH

v_gene: TRBV25-1
j_gene: TRBJ2-1
CDR3aa: ASSEFGELREQF

v_gene: TRBV30
j_gene: TRBJ2-3
CDR3aa: AWTAQNTQY